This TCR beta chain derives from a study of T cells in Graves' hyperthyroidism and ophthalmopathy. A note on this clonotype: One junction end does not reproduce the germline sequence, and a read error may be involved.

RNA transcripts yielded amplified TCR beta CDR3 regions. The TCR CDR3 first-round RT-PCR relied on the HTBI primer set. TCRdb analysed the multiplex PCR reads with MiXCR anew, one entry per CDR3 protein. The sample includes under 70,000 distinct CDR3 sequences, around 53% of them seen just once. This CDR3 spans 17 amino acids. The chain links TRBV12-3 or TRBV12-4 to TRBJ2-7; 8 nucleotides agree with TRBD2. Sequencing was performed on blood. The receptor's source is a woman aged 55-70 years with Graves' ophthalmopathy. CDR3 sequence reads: CASSLAEGTRHSCEQYF. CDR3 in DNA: TGTGCCAGCAGTTTAGCAGAGGGGACTAGACACTCCTGCGAGCAGTACTTC.